Listed here is a single T cell receptor beta chain. Its antigen is unidentified. The germline V gene encodes CDR1 SQVTM and CDR2 ANQGSEA. V gave up 4 bases and J gave up 3 bases; unmatched junction bases: 4. The CDR3 contains 14 residues. This entry belongs to a study of shared clonotypes between healthy human individuals. TCRdb's copy holds only in-frame clones and misses some; the assay was immunoSEQ multiplex PCR. Here the sample spans hundreds of thousands of clones, less than 80% being singletons. Study-wide points: The authors expected sequencing depth to affect clonotype sharing among donors.

The chain carries TRBV29-1 and TRBJ1-4; 8 nucleotides match TRBD1. The receptor was isolated from a woman in her twenties or thirties in good health. Sequenced: memory CD4+ T cells sorted from blood. Described subset: CD45RA-negative fraction. CDR3 protein: CSVGQGRANEKLFF. CDR3 DNA sequence: TGCAGCGTTGGACAGGGGAGGGCTAATGAAAAACTGTTTTTT.